These 2 T cell receptor beta chains were all obtained from the same sample, sequenced in a study of T-cell reconstitution after alpha-beta-depleted transplantation in children. A TCRbeta library incorporating unique molecular identifiers was prepared. TCRdb independently ran MiXCR on the PCR reads; one entry per CDR3 protein. The sample gives 580,000 or so distinct CDR3 sequences, about 21% of which show up once; 13% to 15% is in the top ten. Sequencing used PBMCs, mostly from graft donor cells, obtained 360 days after TCRalphabeta/CD19-depleted stem cell transplant. The receptor source for this set is a boy under three years old who had a stem cell transplant for acute myeloid leukemia, so the T cells may come from the graft donor.

This chain links TRBV6-5 with TRBJ2-3, with unresolved D. The CDR3 has 15 amino acids. Germline CDR1 and CDR2: MNHEY and SVGAGI. V lost 0 bases to trimming and J lost 5 bases, with 12 bases between them. CDR3 coding DNA: TGTGCCAGCAGTTACTCGAATCTACCCGGAGATACGCAGTATTTT. As protein: CASSYSNLPGDTQYF.

In this sample, this clonotype turned up a few times. The rearrangement joins TRBV20-1 to TRBJ2-1, with 8 bases identical to TRBD2. V dropped 6 bases and J dropped 3; count of bases not matched to a gene: 4. Germline CDR1 is DFQATT and CDR2 is SNEGSKA (reference sequence). CDR3 length: 13 amino acids. The CDR3: CSAAGGNYNEQFF. The CDR3 region has the DNA TGCAGTGCCGCGGGGGGCAACTACAATGAGCAGTTCTTC.